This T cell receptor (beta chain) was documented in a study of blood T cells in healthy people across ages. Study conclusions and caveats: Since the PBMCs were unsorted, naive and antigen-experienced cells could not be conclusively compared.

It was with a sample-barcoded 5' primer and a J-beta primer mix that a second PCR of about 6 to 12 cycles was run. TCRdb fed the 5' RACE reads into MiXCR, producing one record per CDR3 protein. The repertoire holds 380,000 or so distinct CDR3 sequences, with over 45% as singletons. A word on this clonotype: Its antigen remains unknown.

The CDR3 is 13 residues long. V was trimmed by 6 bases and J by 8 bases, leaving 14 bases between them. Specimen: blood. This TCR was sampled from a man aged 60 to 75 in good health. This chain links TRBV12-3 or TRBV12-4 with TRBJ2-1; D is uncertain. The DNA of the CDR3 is TGTGCCAGCAGCAACGGTTTCAGACATGAGCAGTTCTTC. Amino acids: CASSNGFRHEQFF.